One sample yielded the 17 T cell receptor delta chains listed below, sequenced in a study of gamma delta lymphoproliferative disorders and STAT genes. TCRdb called clones from the multiplex PCR reads again using CATT. This sample has over 950 delta-chain clones; over 2% occur once, and the top ten carry more than 70%. Sequencing used genomic DNA taken from PBMCs of patients and controls. The sample comprised blood. The receptors were sampled from a human donor in good health.

This clone is termed medium-sized. This sequence is one base from a far larger clone and is likely a read error. Other DNA sequences in this specimen translate into the identical CDR3. This chain connects TRDV2 to TRDJ1; 8 bases map to TRDD3. CDR1 and CDR2 from the germline V gene are GEAIGNYY and EKD. The CDR3 spans 19 residues. This CDR3 reads CACDKIPLGDRKPTDKLIF. The CDR3 DNA is TGTGCCTGTGACAAAATTCCCTTGGGGGATCGAAAACCCACCGATAAGCTCATCTTT.

Comments on this clone: The protein TCRdb gives is from a much larger clone and does not agree with this DNA's translation at residue 6, likely a read error; the protein shown here comes from the DNA. The rearrangement joins TRDV2 to TRDJ1; 11 nucleotides agree with TRDD3. J gave up 2 bases and V 0 bases, and 4 bases lay outside the gene matches. CDR3 length equals 16 residues. Germline-derived CDR1 and CDR2 are GEAIGNYY and EKD. The CDR3 DNA sequence: TGTGCCTGTGACACCATGGGGGATACGAGGACCGATAAACTCATCTTT. It yields the protein CACDTMGDTRTDKLIF.

The table lists this clone with many counts. A far larger clone is one base from this, pointing to a likely read error. Distinct nucleotide sequences in the sample also encode this CDR3. J is TRDJ1 and V is TRDV1, with D hard to call. The CDR3 has 21 residues. Germline CDR1 and CDR2: TSWWSYY and QGS. The CDR3 is CALGEGPLYRPVHPKFDKLIF. Written as DNA, the CDR3 is TGTGCTCTTGGGGAAGGTCCCCTTTATCGACCCGTACACCCGAAGTTCGATAAGCTCATCTTT.

For this clone: This DNA's translation and the protein TCRdb lists, from a much larger clone, do not match at residue 11, likely due to a read error; the protein shown is translated from the DNA. This chain connects TRDV1 to TRDJ1, with a weak D call TRDD2 (5 bases). Deletions cut 3 bases from V and 4 bases from J, with 30 bases between. CDR3 length: 20 amino acids. The germline gives CDR1 TSWWSYY, CDR2 QGS. The DNA of the CDR3 is TGTGCTCTTGGGGATCTGACTGTCGCCTCCTATCCGACTATCGGCGATAAACTCATCTTT. It yields the protein CALGDLTVASYPTIGDKLIF.

Points on this clone: A read error likely explains why the TCRdb protein, taken from a much larger clone, differs from this DNA's translation at residue 9; the protein shown is translated from the DNA. The chain links TRDV1 to TRDJ1, with 9 bases aligning to TRDD2. CDR1 TSWWSYY and CDR2 QGS come from the germline V gene. The J segment lost 4 bases and the V segment lost 3 bases, leaving 18 bases of the junction unmatched. The CDR3 sequence is 19 residues long. CDR3 nucleotides: TGTGCTCTTGGGGACCCTTCCTACCCCCCATGGGGGAATATCGATAAACTCATCTTT. It specifies CALGDPSYPPWGNIDKLIF.

This clone appeared a few times. The mismatch at residue 5 between this DNA's translation and the TCRdb protein of a much larger clone likely reflects a read error; the protein shown is translated from the DNA. This chain uses TRDV1 with TRDJ1; 9 bases agree with TRDD3. The CDR3 extends over 19 amino acids. The germline gives CDR1 TSWWSYY, CDR2 QGS. V shed 3 bases and J 0 bases; nucleotides not matched to a gene: 14. The CDR3 sequence is CALGEPLLILGDNTDKLIF. The CDR3 coding sequence is TGTGCTCTTGGGGAGCCTCTACTAATACTGGGGGACAACACCGATAAACTCATCTTT.

This clone was picked up a small number of times. The amino acid sequence in TCRdb belongs to a much larger clone and departs from this DNA's translation at residue 12, likely a sequencing read error; the sequence shown is translated from the DNA. CDR3 region: CALGVKRVLRPEEYKLIF. DNA for the CDR3: TGTGCTCTTGGGGTTAAACGGGTCCTAAGGCCGGAGGAGTATAAACTCATCTTT. This chain connects TRDV1 to TRDJ1, with D maybe TRDD2 (5 bases). The CDR3 runs 18 residues. The V end was cut by 4 bases, the J end by 6 bases, with 27 bases between. The germline V gene encodes CDR1 TSWWSYY and CDR2 QGS.

With regard to this clone: TCRdb attributes to this sequence the protein of a much larger clone, which differs from the DNA translation at residue 6; a read error is likely, and the protein displayed is translated from the DNA. This chain joins TRDV1 and TRDJ1; 9 bases line up with TRDD3. Germline trimming cut 2 bases from V and 6 bases from J; bases unmatched to any gene: 7. There are 15 residues in the CDR3. Germline CDR1 reads TSWWSYY; CDR2 reads QGS. For the CDR3, the DNA is TGTGCTCTTGGGGAAGTTTCCTACTGGGGGAATAAACTCATCTTT. As protein: CALGEVSYWGNKLIF.

This clone turned up a few times. The protein that TCRdb holds for this DNA derives from a much larger clone and differs from the translated DNA at residue 9, which likely indicates a read error; the protein shown here is translated from the DNA. This chain connects TRDV1 to TRDJ1; D may be TRDD2 (7 bases). The length of the CDR3 is 15 residues. V lost 0 bases, J lost 6 bases, and 14 bases lay in between. Germline V CDR1 and CDR2: TSWWSYY, QGS. The CDR3 loop reads CALGELSYRGNKLIF. The CDR3, as DNA: TGTGCTCTTGGGGAACTTTCCTACCGGGGGAATAAACTCATCTTT.

This clone was recorded at least ten times. A read error is likely here: a far larger clone is one base away. Other DNA sequences in the same sample also yield this CDR3. The chain recombines TRDV3 with TRDJ1; 11 bases are shared with TRDD3. The CDR3 has 16 amino acids. V was pared by 3 bases and J by 2 bases, with 11 bases of the junction left unmatched. The V gene's germline CDR1 is TVYSNPD and CDR2 GDNSRS (reference sequence). In DNA, the CDR3 is TGTGCCTTCCCGGGGGGCCTGGGGGATACAACCGATAAACTCATCTTT. Protein sequence: CAFPGGLGDTTDKLIF.

This clone was observed many times. One base separates it from a far larger clone, so it is likely a read error. This specimen includes other DNA sequences encoding the same CDR3. The chain combines TRDV1 with TRDJ1, with D perhaps TRDD3 (6 bases). This CDR3 region has 15 residues. Trimming took 9 bases from V and 7 from J, leaving 24 bases between them. Germline values: CDR1 TSWWSYY, CDR2 QGS. The chain's CDR3 is CALVQYWVPGSKLIF. CDR3 nucleotide sequence: TGTGCTCTAGTACAGTACTGGGTTCCCGGGTCTAAACTCATCTTT.

As concerns this clone: A read error is the likely source, as a far larger clone sits one nucleotide away. In the same sample, other DNA sequences code for this CDR3. The chain employs TRDV1 and TRDJ1; TRDD3 matches at 8 bases. Germline CDR1 reads TSWWSYY; CDR2 reads QGS. CDR3 length: 17 residues. After removal of 5 bases from V and 0 bases from J, the junction contained 11 bases not matched to a gene. CDR3 DNA sequence: TGTGCTCTTGGGAACCCTGTGGTGGGGGATCACACCGATAAACTCATCTTT. It is translated as CALGNPVVGDHTDKLIF.

Note on this clone: For this DNA, TCRdb reports the protein of a much larger clone, which diverges at residue 3, most likely from a read error; the protein presented here is translated directly from the DNA. The gene calls are TRDV3 and TRDJ1; 11 positions match TRDD3. CDR1 TVYSNPD and CDR2 GDNSRS come from the germline V gene (reference sequence). The CDR3 extends over 18 amino acids. V shed 5 bases, J shed 1 base, and the junction held 18 bases outside the gene matches. Written as DNA, the CDR3 is TGTGCCCTTGTTCCTGGGGGATACCTTTACCGCTTCACCGATAAACTCATCTTT. It translates to CALVPGGYLYRFTDKLIF.

This clone was observed a few times. TCRdb's listed protein matches a much larger clone and diverges from this DNA's translation at residue 8, likely through a read error; the protein shown comes from the DNA. CDR3 nucleotides: TGTGCCGTGAGGCCTTCCCGTTACGGCTGGGGGATACTAGCCGATAAACTCATCTTT. Encoded protein: CAVRPSRYGWGILADKLIF. The V gene is TRDV3, the J gene TRDJ1; 11 bases are a match to TRDD3. The V gene end was trimmed by 5 bases and the J gene end by 3 bases; junction bases not matched to a gene: 23. Germline lookup yields CDR1 TVYSNPD and CDR2 GDNSRS (reference sequence). The CDR3 extends over 19 amino acids. The full variable domain, in which reference TRDV3 and TRDJ1 provide the parts outside the CDR3, is CDKVTQSSPDQTVASGSEVVLLCTYDTVYSNPDLFWYRIRPDYSFQFVFYGDNSRSEGADFTQGRFSVKHILTQKAFHLVISPVRTEDSATYYCAVRPSRYGWGILADKLIFGKGTRVTVEP.

Turning to this clone: The TCRdb protein, from a much larger clone, departs from this DNA's translation at residue 19, likely by read error; the protein shown derives from the DNA. The chain employs TRDV1 and TRDJ1; a possible D gene is TRDD3 (8 bases). Trimming took 0 bases from V and 2 from J, leaving 40 bases between them. CDR3 length: 25 amino acids. CDR1 is TSWWSYY and CDR2 is QGS in the germline V gene. This CDR3 reads CALGELVPFPLPITHWGLVTDKLIF. The DNA for the CDR3 is TGTGCTCTTGGGGAACTAGTTCCCTTCCCGCTTCCTATTACCCACTGGGGGCTCGTTACCGATAAACTCATCTTT.

As to this clone: The protein given by TCRdb reflects a much larger clone and differs at residue 3 from this DNA's translation, likely from a read error; the protein shown is the DNA's translation. The chain combines TRDV1 with TRDJ1, with TRDD3 identical over 10 bases. The CDR3 runs 17 residues. Germline V CDR1 and CDR2: TSWWSYY, QGS. CDR3: CAPGESPTGGYTDKLIF. As DNA, the CDR3 is TGTGCTCCTGGGGAGTCCCCTACTGGGGGATACACCGATAAACTCATCTTT.

This clone showed up just a few times. The rearrangement joins TRDV2 to TRDJ1, with 11 bases lining up with TRDD3. Germline V lookup: CDR1 GEAIGNYY, CDR2 EKD. The CDR3 totals 18 residues. The J segment lost 2 bases and the V segment lost 2 bases, leaving 12 bases of the junction unmatched. Written as DNA, the CDR3 is TGTGCCTGTGACAAAATTCCCTTGGGGGATACGAGGACCGATAAACTCATCTTT. It yields the protein CACDKIPLGDTRTDKLIF.